This T cell receptor (beta chain) was captured by sequencing in a study of blood T cell repertoires in COVID-19. Overall study: Sources were T cells, B-cell-depleted T cells, or PBMCs; the material itself was cDNA or gDNA.

TCRdb's table, derived via immunoSEQ multiplex PCR, lists solely in-frame clones and lacks some. The table has about 150,000 clones, approximately 85% seen once. This CDR3 spans 13 amino acids. Trimming pared 0 bases from V and 5 bases from J, leaving 5 bases between. The V gene's germline CDR1 is SEHNR and CDR2 FQNEAQ (reference sequence). The TCR originated in a human donor with acute or convalescent COVID-19. The donor label of this sample is uncertain. The material sequenced was peripheral blood. The rearrangement joins TRBV7-9 to TRBJ1-5; the D is unclear. This chain's CDR3 is CASSLASDQPQHF. In nucleotides, the CDR3 is TGTGCCAGCAGCTTAGCCTCAGATCAGCCCCAGCATTTT.